Following are 12 T cell receptor beta chains from one sample sequenced in a study of blood T cell repertoires in COVID-19. The method was immunoSEQ multiplex PCR; TCRdb's version includes in-frame clones alone and lacks a portion of them. This repertoire shows around 310,000 clones, around 89% found once; its top ten account for around 12%. Sequencing was performed on peripheral blood. The receptors come from a woman aged 55-69 years with acute or convalescent COVID-19.

This clone was seen just once. The chain recombines TRBV4-3 with TRBJ2-2; D uncertain. Trimming shortened V by 0 bases and J by 7 bases, and 9 bases separated the two germline ends. Germline CDR1 is LGHNA and CDR2 is YSLEER. This CDR3 contains 14 residues. Written as DNA, the CDR3 is TGCGCCAGCAGCCAAGATTACGGGTTCGGGGAGCTGTTTTTT. Translating gives CASSQDYGFGELFF.

The CDR3 DNA reads TGTGCCACCAGCAGAGATCCAACAGGGGGACTGAACACTGAAGCTTTCTTT. Its protein is CATSRDPTGGLNTEAFF. The chain links TRBV15 to TRBJ1-1, with 8 positions matching TRBD1. Germline V lookup: CDR1 LNHNV, CDR2 YYDKDF (reference sequence). Unmatched junction bases numbered 6, after V lost 0 bases and J lost 0 bases. The CDR3 consists of 17 residues. Together with reference TRBV15 and TRBJ1-1, the CDR3 gives the full variable domain: DAMVIQNPRYQVTQFGKPVTLSCSQTLNHNVMYWYQQKSSQAPKLLFHYYDKDFNNEADTPDNFQSRRPNTSFCFLDIRSPGLGDTAMYLCATSRDPTGGLNTEAFFGQGTRLTVV.

In this sample, this clone turned up a few times. The chain joins TRBV7-6 to TRBJ2-1, with 11 bases aligning to TRBD2. Trimming removed 5 bases from V and 4 bases from J; junction bases left unmatched: 7. This CDR3 comprises 16 residues. Germline values: CDR1 SGHVS, CDR2 FNYEAQ. The CDR3 sequence is CASSTLAGGPYNEQFF. The CDR3 nucleotides read TGTGCCAGCAGCACCTTAGCGGGAGGGCCATACAATGAGCAGTTCTTC.

V is TRBV11-2 and J is TRBJ2-1; TRBD2 might be the D (5 bases). V lost 3 bases and J 9 bases, leaving 9 bases between the germline ends. The CDR3 length is 12 residues. Germline V gene sequence: CDR1 SGHAT, CDR2 FQNNGV. The CDR3 protein is CASSFGGSEQFF. In DNA, the CDR3 is TGTGCCAGCAGCTTTGGAGGTAGTGAGCAGTTCTTC. The full variable domain, with the rest looked up from reference TRBV11-2 and TRBJ2-1, is EAGVAQSPRYKIIEKRQSVAFWCNPISGHATLYWYQQILGQGPKLLIQFQNNGVVDDSQLPKDRFSAERLKGVDSTLKIQPAKLEDSAVYLCASSFGGSEQFFGPGTRLTVL.

This sequence joins TRBV20-1 and TRBJ1-6; D ambiguous. Between the trimmed V and J ends, which lost 6 bases and 9 bases, there was a span of 6 bases. Germline CDR1 and CDR2: DFQATT and SNEGSKA (reference sequence). The CDR3 loop spans 10 amino acids. In DNA, the CDR3 is TGCAGTGCCGCCGGTTCACCCCTCCACTTT. It encodes CSAAGSPLHF.

J is TRBJ2-7 and V is TRBV3-1 (or the pseudogene TRBV3-2); perhaps TRBD1 as D (6 bases). CDR3 size: 13 residues. Trimming stripped 2 bases from V and 10 bases from J, with 15 bases between. Germline V gene sequence: CDR1 LGHDT, CDR2 YNNKEL (reference sequence). The CDR3 sequence: CASSQSSSQGQYF. CDR3 DNA sequence: TGTGCCAGCAGCCAATCGTCTTCACAGGGCCAGTACTTC.

The genes are TRBV5-5 and TRBJ1-1; D might be TRBD1 (5 bases). Germline V CDR1 and CDR2: SGHKS, YYEKEE (reference sequence). The CDR3 is 12 residues long. Between the trimmed V and J ends, which lost 6 bases and 9 bases, there was a span of 15 bases. This CDR3 reads CASTILAGKAFF. In DNA form, the CDR3 reads TGTGCCAGCACCATCTTGGCAGGGAAAGCTTTCTTT.

V usage is TRBV27 and J usage is TRBJ1-6; D is unclear. The CDR3 contains 15 residues. Trimming stripped 5 bases from V and 9 bases from J, with 17 bases between. Per germline, CDR1 MNHEY and CDR2 SMNVEV (reference sequence). CDR3 region: CASSPGRAGVSPLHF. CDR3 nucleotide sequence: TGTGCCAGCAGTCCGGGCCGGGCGGGAGTTTCACCCCTCCACTTT.

The chain carries TRBV6-2 or TRBV6-3 and TRBJ1-2, with D possibly being TRBD1 (6 bases). Germline V gene data show CDR1 as MNHEY and CDR2 as SVGEGT. The CDR3 sequence is 15 residues long. Deletions cut 4 bases from V and 7 bases from J, with 19 bases between. The CDR3 region is CASSSTGGALSGYTF. CDR3 DNA: TGTGCCAGCAGTTCCACTGGGGGGGCGTTAAGTGGCTACACCTTC.

A note on this clone: The sample has other DNA sequences that encode this CDR3 too. CDR3 sequence reads: CASSQDRYEQYF. CDR3 bases: TGCGCCAGCAGCCAAGATCGCTACGAGCAGTACTTC. J is TRBJ2-7 and V is TRBV4-3; D ambiguous. The CDR3 totals 12 residues. Germline CDR1 LGHNA, CDR2 YSLEER. V dropped 0 bases and J dropped 3 bases, with 3 bases sitting between them.

The V gene is TRBV29-1, the J gene TRBJ2-5; 9 bases line up with TRBD1. The CDR3 spans 14 residues. CDR1 and CDR2 from the germline V gene are SQVTM and ANQGSEA. The V and J ends lost 4 bases and 4 bases, in that order; junction bases with no gene match: 7. DNA for the CDR3: TGCAGCGTTGCTGGGGGACAGGGTATAGAGACCCAGTACTTC. Its protein is CSVAGGQGIETQYF.

The chain carries TRBV18 and TRBJ1-1; D uncertain. The germline V gene encodes CDR1 KGHSH and CDR2 LQKENI. The ends were cut back, 1 base at V and 6 bases at J, with 15 bases in the middle. The CDR3 length is 15 residues. The CDR3 protein is CASSPLQEGGPEAFF. The CDR3 coding sequence is TGTGCCAGCTCACCACTCCAGGAGGGAGGCCCTGAAGCTTTCTTT.